A selection of T cell receptor beta chains follows, all from one sample in a study of OX40 agonist ivuxolimab in advanced cancers. Produced via immunoSEQ multiplex PCR; TCRdb's table is partial and in-frame only. The table records around 84,000 clones, about 84% of them present only once. The specimen was CD4+ or CD8+ T cells sorted from blood, collected in a trial of the OX40 agonist ivuxolimab. These receptors all stem from an adult with an advanced solid tumor such as melanoma, head and neck, liver or kidney cancer. The CDR3 runs from the conserved cysteine through the conserved F or W. The D gene is left open where the match is weak. Clone size, where shown, is once, few, many, or a class for clones that have expanded.

v_gene	j_gene	d_gene	abundance	CDR3nt	CDR3aa
TRBV7-8	TRBJ1-2	NA	NA	TGTGCCAGCAGCTTCGGGGGCAACTATGGCTACACCTTC	CASSFGGNYGYTF
TRBV18	TRBJ2-1	NA	NA	TGTGCCAGCTCACCTTCACTTCATAGTGGCAATGAGCAGTTCTTC	CASSPSLHSGNEQFF
TRBV7-2	TRBJ1-5	NA	NA	TGTGCCAGCAGCCCCAGGGACCGGGGGAATCAGCCCCAGCATTTT	CASSPRDRGNQPQHF
TRBV28	TRBJ1-2	NA	few	TGTGCCAGCAGCCCACGCCCGTGGCCGACGAACTATGGCTACACCTTC	CASSPRPWPTNYGYTF
TRBV6-1	TRBJ1-5	TRBD1	NA	TGTGCCAGCAGTCAGCAGGGGGGCAATCAGCCCCAGCATTTT	CASSQQGGNQPQHF
TRBV5-8	TRBJ1-3	TRBD1	once	TGTGCCAGCAGCTCTTACGGGACAGGTGCCGGAAACACCATATATTTT	CASSSYGTGAGNTIYF
TRBV28	TRBJ2-1	TRBD2	NA	TGTGCCAGCATTCCGGGAGGGCCGGGGTTGGATGAGCAGTTCTTC	CASIPGGPGLDEQFF
TRBV6-5	TRBJ2-7	NA	once	TGTGCCAGCAAGGGGGGGTCCAACTCCTACGAGCAGTACTTC	CASKGGSNSYEQYF
TRBV28	TRBJ2-1	NA	NA	TGTGCCAGCAGTCCTCAACAGGGTCCGCAGTTCTTC	CASSPQQGPQFF
TRBV28	TRBJ2-3	TRBD1	NA	TGTGCCAGCAGTACCCGGGACAGGGGGAAGGGCACAGATACGCAGTATTTT	CASSTRDRGKGTDTQYF
TRBV27	TRBJ2-6	TRBD2	once	TGTGCCAGCAGTTTAAGGCAGGGAGGGAGAGAAATCTCTGGGGCCAACGTCCTGACTTTC	CASSLRQGGREISGANVLTF
TRBV6-1	TRBJ1-2	NA	NA	TGTGCCAGCAGTGGAGAATCGGCGGGCTATGGCTACACCTTC	CASSGESAGYGYTF
TRBV6-5	TRBJ2-7	NA	once	TGTGCCAGCAGGCTTAGCTCCTCCTACGAGCAGTACTTC	CASRLSSSYEQYF
TRBV9	TRBJ2-5	TRBD2	NA	TGTGCCAGCAGCGGGAGGGGCGAAGACACCGGGGGGGCCCCCCAAGAGACCCAGTACTTC	CASSGRGEDTGGAPQETQYF
TRBV18	TRBJ2-2	NA	NA	TGTGCCAGCTCACCACCCGGGGGAGCGAACACCGGGGAGCTGTTTTTT	CASSPPGGANTGELFF
TRBV6-5	TRBJ2-1	NA	once	TGTGCCAGCAGTTACCCCTCGGGCCCAAAGACTGAGCAGTTCTTC	CASSYPSGPKTEQFF
TRBV5-1	TRBJ2-7	NA	NA	TGCGCCAGCAGCTTGGGGTTTCCGCAAAGAAACTACGAGCAGTACTTC	CASSLGFPQRNYEQYF
TRBV4-1	TRBJ1-1	NA	few	TGCGCCAGCAGCCAAGTCACATGGAGGGTGAGCACTGAAGCTTTCTTT	CASSQVTWRVSTEAFF
TRBV10-3	TRBJ2-7	TRBD1	NA	TGTGCCATCAGTGAGGGGGGACAGTCGTACGAGCAGTACTTC	CAISEGGQSYEQYF
TRBV7-8	TRBJ2-7	TRBD2	NA	TGTGCCAGCAGCCTCGTGGGACTAGCGGGGGGCAGCTCCTACGAGCAGTACTTC	CASSLVGLAGGSSYEQYF
TRBV7-9	TRBJ2-7	NA	NA	TGTGCCAGCAGCTTAGCCCAGGGCGGGTGGTACGAGCAGTACTTC	CASSLAQGGWYEQYF
TRBV7-9	TRBJ1-1	NA	NA	TGTGCCAGCAGCTTTAGTGGGAGGGGGTGGAGTAATGCTGAAGCTTTCTTT	CASSFSGRGWSNAEAFF
TRBV4-3	TRBJ2-1	TRBD1	few	TGCGCCAGCAGCCAAGATCGACAGGGGTGGGTCTCCTACAATGAGCAGTTCTTC	CASSQDRQGWVSYNEQFF
TRBV11-3	TRBJ2-1	TRBD2	once	TGTGCCAGCAGCGATAGTCGCGGGAGAAGGGCGAACGAGCAGTTCTTC	CASSDSRGRRANEQFF
TRBV30	TRBJ2-7	TRBD2	NA	TGTGCCTGGGCAACTAGCGGGGGCTCCTACGAGCAGTACTTC	CAWATSGGSYEQYF
TRBV9	TRBJ1-1	NA	NA	TGTGCCAGCAGCGTATATGGGACAATTCACACTGAAGCTTTCTTT	CASSVYGTIHTEAFF
TRBV29-1	TRBJ1-5	TRBD1	NA	TGCAGCGTCGGAGGGACAGGGGTGGATCAGCCCCAGCATTTT	CSVGGTGVDQPQHF
TRBV4-1	TRBJ2-7	NA	NA	TGCGCCAGCAGCCCATCCTCCGGGACCTCCTACGAGCAGTACTTC	CASSPSSGTSYEQYF
TRBV7-9	TRBJ1-2	NA	few	TGTGCCAGCAACTCCTTGTTAGGGTATGGCTACACCTTC	CASNSLLGYGYTF
TRBV7-2	TRBJ2-7	NA	once	TGTGCCAGCAGCTTAGGGCGGGCCTCCTACGAGCAGTACTTC	CASSLGRASYEQYF
TRBV6-5	TRBJ2-4	NA	NA	TGTGCCAGCAGCCGAACTCAAGGGGTGCAGTACTTC	CASSRTQGVQYF
TRBV4-3	TRBJ1-2	NA	NA	TGCGCCAGCAGCCAAGAGGGGGGGGACGGCTACACCTTC	CASSQEGGDGYTF
TRBV2	TRBJ1-5	NA	NA	TGTGCCAGCAGAGACCGGGACCTTGGGCAGCCCCAGCATTTT	CASRDRDLGQPQHF
TRBV10-3	TRBJ2-3	NA	NA	TGTGCCATCAGTGTGTCAGAGACTGGAGATACGCAGTATTTT	CAISVSETGDTQYF
TRBV5-1	TRBJ2-1	NA	few	TGCGCCAGCAGCTTGGAAGGTTGGGGTGTCGATGAGCAGTTCTTC	CASSLEGWGVDEQFF
TRBV5-4	TRBJ1-2	TRBD1	NA	TGTGCCAGCAGCTTGGAGGGGGGACAGGGTAGAGGCTACACCTTC	CASSLEGGQGRGYTF
TRBV4-3	TRBJ1-2	NA	NA	TGCGCCAGCAGCCATGCGGTGGGGAAAGCGAACTATGGCTACACCTTC	CASSHAVGKANYGYTF
TRBV7-9	TRBJ1-2	TRBD1	NA	TGTGCCAGCAGCACCCGACAGGGCTACTTTGAGGGCTACACCTTC	CASSTRQGYFEGYTF
TRBV30	TRBJ1-2	NA	NA	TGTGCCTGGATCCCACCACCGCGGGGGGCGAGTGGCTACACCTTC	CAWIPPPRGASGYTF
TRBV9	TRBJ1-2	NA	NA	TGTGCCAGCAGCGTAAAACCGGGCCCCGAAGGCTATGGCTACACCTTC	CASSVKPGPEGYGYTF
TRBV30	TRBJ2-1	TRBD2	NA	TGTGCCTGGAGTAGCGGGGGGGGCGGTGAGCAGTTCTTC	CAWSSGGGGEQFF
TRBV7-8	TRBJ1-2	NA	NA	TGTGCCAGCAGCTTAGCGATTTACACCTCAAAACATGGCTACACCTTC	CASSLAIYTSKHGYTF
TRBV7-2	TRBJ2-5	TRBD2	NA	TGTGCCAGCAGCTTACAGCGGGGGCTTGGGGAGACCCAGTACTTC	CASSLQRGLGETQYF
TRBV19	TRBJ1-5	TRBD1	once	TGTGCCAGTAGTATTACAGGGGGCTCGGGGCAGCCCCAGCATTTT	CASSITGGSGQPQHF
TRBV28	TRBJ1-3	NA	NA	TGTGCCAGCAGTGCCTATCTGGCCCCCGCCTCTGGAAACACCATATATTTT	CASSAYLAPASGNTIYF
TRBV7-8	TRBJ2-1	TRBD2	NA	TGTGCCAGCAGCCTCCAGCAACTAGCGGCCGGGCAGAATGAGCAGTTCTTC	CASSLQQLAAGQNEQFF
TRBV11-1	TRBJ2-1	NA	NA	TGTGCCAGCAGCCCGTGGGGTCAGGAGCAGTTCTTC	CASSPWGQEQFF